The clone carrying this T cell receptor (beta chain) was observed once. The antigen is unknown. Samples: about 28 days before transplant, then days 30, 100 and 180 after. These data come from a study of T cell clonotyping in hematopoietic cell transplantation. Notes on the study in general: Pathologically expanded recipient clonotypes increased progressively from day 30 to day 180 as diversity fell.

The data were produced by immunoSEQ multiplex PCR, yet TCRdb's version contains in-frame clones alone and is incomplete. This sample carries around 9,000 clones, about four fifths of them seen once, and the ten largest clones take approximately 51%. The CDR3 has 15 residues. Germline lookup yields CDR1 LGHNA and CDR2 YSLEER. Trimming removed 0 bases at V and 2 bases at J, with 11 bases between. This clonotype originated in a male patient between 55 and 70 years old who had an allogeneic stem cell transplant from an unrelated donor, so the T cells may come from the graft donor. Some clones in this sample may be carry-over from other donors' samples. The chain recombines TRBV4-3 with TRBJ2-7; D is unresolved. The source was PBMCs, collected at the time of graft-versus-host disease after allogeneic stem cell transplant. The CDR3 DNA follows: TGCGCCAGCAGCCAAGATTGGTCGGGCACCTACGAGCAGTACTTC. Translated: CASSQDWSGTYEQYF.